The 23 T cell receptor beta chains reported below all come from one sample, sequenced in a study of cytomegalovirus exposure and HLA in healthy donors. 13 Jbeta primers and 60 Vbeta primers were used for the PCR. TCRdb's table, derived via immunoSEQ multiplex PCR, lists solely in-frame clones and lacks some. Here the sample spans 100,000 to 150,000 clones, 81% being singletons. Source material: PBMCs. These receptors were collected from a man younger than 35 in good health and CMV-seronegative.

This clone was detected only a few times. J is TRBJ1-1 and V is TRBV5-1; the D gene is possibly TRBD1 (5 bases). Germline V gives CDR1 SGHRS, CDR2 YFSETQ. This CDR3 contains 15 residues. Trimming removed 2 bases from V and 3 bases from J, with 14 bases in between. Written as DNA, the CDR3 is TGCGCCAGCAGCTTTCAGGGAAGGGGTGACACTGAAGCTTTCTTT. As protein: CASSFQGRGDTEAFF. The full variable domain, in which reference TRBV5-1 and TRBJ1-1 provide the parts outside the CDR3, is KAGVTQTPRYLIKTRGQQVTLSCSPISGHRSVSWYQQTPGQGLQFLFEYFSETQRNKGNFPGRFSGRQFSNSRSEMNVSTLELGDSALYLCASSFQGRGDTEAFFGQGTRLTVV.

The chain uses TRBV9 and TRBJ1-1; maybe TRBD1 (5 bases). V dropped 1 base and J dropped 4 bases, with 14 bases sitting between them. Per germline, CDR1 SGDLS and CDR2 YYNGEE. CDR3 size: 15 residues. In DNA, the CDR3 is TGTGCCAGCAGCGTATTGTTGGGGGAGGGCACTGAAGCTTTCTTT. Translating gives CASSVLLGEGTEAFF.

The CDR3 region has the DNA TGTGCCTGCCAGATCGGACAGGGGGCAACCACAGATACGCAGTATTTT. Translation: CACQIGQGATTDTQYF. J is TRBJ2-3 and V is TRBV28; 11 bases agree with TRBD1. Germline V CDR1 and CDR2: MDHEN, SYDVKM. CDR3 length: 16 residues. The ends lost 11 bases at V and 2 bases at J; junction bases unmatched: 12.

This chain joins TRBV6-4 and TRBJ1-1, with D tentatively TRBD1 (6 bases). Germline CDR1 reads MRHNA; CDR2 reads SNTAGT. V gave up 4 bases and J gave up 5 bases, with 14 bases separating them. This CDR3 has 14 amino acids. This CDR3 is CASSVGGTATEAFF. Here the CDR3 DNA reads TGTGCCAGCAGTGTAGGGGGAACCGCGACTGAAGCTTTCTTT.

The CDR3 region is CASSFLRTGGGHKTNTGELFF. The CDR3 DNA sequence: TGTGCCAGCAGCTTCCTCCGGACAGGGGGCGGACATAAGACGAACACCGGGGAGCTGTTTTTT. V and J are TRBV7-8 and TRBJ2-2, with 11 bases fitting TRBD1. The germline CDR1 and CDR2 sequences are SGHVS and FQNEAQ. This CDR3 comprises 21 residues. V lost 3 bases and J lost 0; bases outside the gene matches: 15.

V gene TRBV4-2 combines with J gene TRBJ2-3, with D perhaps matching TRBD1 (5 bases). The CDR3 has 13 amino acids. With 0 bases removed from V and 11 bases from J, the gap between germline ends came to 12 bases. CDR1 LGHNA and CDR2 YNFKEQ come from the germline V gene. Written as DNA, the CDR3 is TGTGCCAGCAGCCAAGAAGCCCAGGGTGTGCAGTATTTT. This translates into CASSQEAQGVQYF.

The chain carries TRBV14 and TRBJ2-2; tentatively, D is TRBD2 (5 bases). Germline assignment: CDR1 SGHDN and CDR2 FVKESK. Trimming left V 4 bases short and J 5 bases short, with 17 bases between. The CDR3 length is 16 residues. The CDR3 sequence: CASSLDPNGRTGELFF. The CDR3 coding sequence is TGTGCCAGCAGCCTCGATCCCAATGGGAGAACCGGGGAGCTGTTTTTT. The full variable domain, completed using reference TRBV14 and TRBJ2-2, is EAGVTQFPSHSVIEKGQTVTLRCDPISGHDNLYWYRRVMGKEIKFLLHFVKESKQDESGMPNNRFLAERTGGTYSTLKVQPAELEDSGVYFCASSLDPNGRTGELFFGEGSRLTVL.

Only a few counts were recorded for this clone. The chain uses TRBV19 and TRBJ1-1; D ambiguous. Germline values: CDR1 LNHDA, CDR2 SQIVND (reference sequence). This CDR3 contains 12 residues. The germline V and J ends were trimmed by 5 bases and 5 bases, with 9 bases remaining between them. CDR3 sequence: CASSPGFTEAFF. In DNA, the CDR3 is TGTGCCAGTAGTCCCGGGTTTACTGAAGCTTTCTTT.

The chain links TRBV10-3 to TRBJ2-7, with 9 positions matching TRBD1. V dropped 5 bases and J dropped 0; count of bases not matched to a gene: 8. Germline V CDR1 and CDR2: ENHRY, SYGVKD. This CDR3 comprises 16 residues. CDR3 sequence (DNA): TGTGCCATCAGTACAGCCGGGACAGGGAGCTCCTACGAGCAGTACTTC. It is translated as CAISTAGTGSSYEQYF.

V usage is TRBV30 and J usage is TRBJ1-2, with 11 bases matching TRBD1. Germline assignment: CDR1 GTSNPN and CDR2 SVGIG (reference sequence). The CDR3 runs to 14 residues. The V and J ends lost 1 base and 4 bases, in that order; junction bases with no gene match: 2. The CDR3 is CAWSAGTGGYGYTF. CDR3 coding DNA: TGTGCCTGGAGTGCCGGGACAGGGGGCTATGGCTACACCTTC.

Only one count was recorded for this clone. V gene TRBV5-1 combines with J gene TRBJ1-5, with 7 bases that match TRBD1. The CDR3 loop spans 15 amino acids. Germline assignment: CDR1 SGHRS and CDR2 YFSETQ. V was pared by 2 bases and J by 11 bases, with 13 bases of the junction left unmatched. The CDR3 region is CASSFGDSPERAQHF. The CDR3 nucleotides read TGCGCCAGCAGCTTTGGGGACAGTCCAGAAAGGGCCCAGCATTTT.

This clone was detected only once. The chain recombines TRBV28 with TRBJ2-7, with 13 bases fitting TRBD2. Germline loops: CDR1 MDHEN, CDR2 SYDVKM. V dropped 7 bases and J dropped 6; count of bases not matched to a gene: 9. The CDR3 runs to 15 residues. CDR3 amino acids: CASTQGTSGAREQYF. In nucleotides, the CDR3 is TGTGCCAGCACTCAAGGGACTAGCGGGGCCCGCGAGCAGTACTTC.

This chain joins TRBV19 and TRBJ2-3; possible D gene TRBD2, 6 bases. The CDR3 totals 16 residues. Looked up from germline, CDR1 is LNHDA and CDR2 is SQIVND (reference sequence). Between the trimmed V and J ends, which lost 5 bases and 2 bases, there was a span of 17 bases. The DNA for the CDR3 is TGTGCCAGTAGTCAGCTCCGGGACTCCCTCACAGATACGCAGTATTTT. Translation: CASSQLRDSLTDTQYF. The variable domain in full, completed from reference TRBV19 and TRBJ2-3, reads DGGITQSPKYLFRKEGQNVTLSCEQNLNHDAMYWYRQDPGQGLRLIYYSQIVNDFQKGDIAEGYSVSREKKESFPLTVTSAQKNPTAFYLCASSQLRDSLTDTQYFGPGTRLTVL.

The chain recombines TRBV30 with TRBJ1-2; D unclear. V dropped 5 bases and J dropped 7 bases, with 20 bases sitting between them. Germline lookup yields CDR1 GTSNPN and CDR2 SVGIG (reference sequence). The CDR3 is made up of 14 amino acids. Written as DNA, the CDR3 is TGTGCCTGGTTCCGAATCGAGCCTACGGGTGGCTACACCTTC. Translating it yields CAWFRIEPTGGYTF.

This clone was detected only a few times. This sequence joins TRBV5-4 and TRBJ2-7; the match to TRBD2 covers 9 bases. With 3 bases clipped from V and 0 bases from J, the junction kept 7 bases outside the gene matches. The CDR3 runs to 16 residues. Germline CDR1 reads SGHNT; CDR2 reads YYREEE (reference sequence). CDR3 amino acids: CASSSISGGASYEQYF. The CDR3, as DNA: TGTGCCAGCAGCTCAATTAGCGGGGGTGCCTCCTACGAGCAGTACTTC.

The chain joins TRBV23-1 to TRBJ1-3; 7 nucleotides agree with TRBD1. TRBV23-1 is an ORF, and what it does is uncertain. V gave up 2 bases and J gave up 2 bases; unmatched junction bases: 3. This CDR3 is built from 15 residues. CDR3 coding DNA: TGCGCCAGCAGTCAACTTGACAGGGCTGGAAACACCATATATTTT. The encoded protein is CASSQLDRAGNTIYF.

The genes are TRBV7-9 and TRBJ2-1; 10 positions agree with TRBD1. Germline CDR1 and CDR2: SEHNR and FQNEAQ (reference sequence). The CDR3 spans 15 residues. V dropped 5 bases and J dropped 7; count of bases not matched to a gene: 8. In DNA form, the CDR3 reads TGTGCCAGCAGCCTATCGGGACAGGGGAGGAATGAGCAGTTCTTC. Protein product: CASSLSGQGRNEQFF.

This clone was observed a single time. The conserved phenylalanine or tryptophan is not found at the CDR3 terminus, so this likely reflects a read error. Because the CDR3's place on the DNA is in doubt, the DNA is left out and the CDR3 is given as listed by TCRdb. The chain links TRBV7-9 to TRBJ1-1. From germline, CDR1 is SEHNR and CDR2 FQNEAQ (reference sequence). The CDR3 has 12 residues if both end residues are counted. The CDR3 is CASSLEDWRVNL.

The chain joins TRBV10-1 to TRBJ2-5; D unresolved. With 6 bases removed from V and 5 bases from J, the gap between germline ends came to 13 bases. Germline V gene data show CDR1 as WNHNN and CDR2 as SYGVQD (reference sequence). CDR3 size: 13 residues. The CDR3 DNA reads TGCGCCAGCAGCCCACGGGTTGGGGAGACCCAGTACTTC. This encodes CASSPRVGETQYF.

This chain links TRBV6-5 with TRBJ1-2; 7 bases are shared with TRBD1. CDR3 length: 13 amino acids. V was clipped by 2 bases and J by 8 bases; unmatched bases: 5. Germline lookup yields CDR1 MNHEY and CDR2 SVGAGI. The CDR3 DNA follows: TGTGCCAGCAGTTACCGACAGGGCGGCGGCTACACCTTC. Encoded protein: CASSYRQGGGYTF.

V and J are TRBV6-4 and TRBJ2-3; 13 bases are a match to TRBD2. V lost 4 bases, J lost 5 bases, and 9 bases stayed unmatched. The germline V gene has CDR1 MRHNA and CDR2 SNTAGT. This CDR3 region has 17 residues. The CDR3 DNA is TGTGCCAGCAGTGTCCTAACTAGCGGGGGGGCCGAAGATACGCAGTATTTT. Translation gives CASSVLTSGGAEDTQYF.

The chain is built from TRBV28 and TRBJ1-1; perhaps TRBD1 as D (5 bases). The CDR3 has 14 amino acids. V was clipped by 7 bases and J by 0 bases, with 12 bases between them. Per germline, CDR1 MDHEN and CDR2 SYDVKM. CDR3 sequence reads: CASNLGVVNTEAFF. The DNA for the CDR3 is TGTGCCAGCAATCTAGGGGTGGTGAACACTGAAGCTTTCTTT. Based on the CDR3 plus reference TRBV28 and TRBJ1-1, the full variable domain is DVKVTQSSRYLVKRTGEKVFLECVQDMDHENMFWYRQDPGLGLRLIYFSYDVKMKEKGDIPEGYSVSREKKERFSLILESASTNQTSMYLCASNLGVVNTEAFFGQGTRLTVV.

The V gene is TRBV30, the J gene TRBJ2-5, with a weak D call TRBD2 (6 bases). Trimming cost V 0 bases and J 4 bases, with 9 bases left between them. Germline loops: CDR1 GTSNPN, CDR2 SVGIG (reference sequence). The CDR3 has 13 residues. This chain's CDR3 is CAWSVSGVETQYF. The CDR3 bases are TGTGCCTGGAGTGTTTCGGGGGTAGAGACCCAGTACTTC. The complete variable domain, with remaining parts taken from reference TRBV30 and TRBJ2-5, reads SQTIHQWPATLVQPVGSPLSLECTVEGTSNPNLYWYRQAAGRGLQLLFYSVGIGQISSEVPQNLSASRPQDRQFILSSKKLLLSDSGFYLCAWSVSGVETQYFGPGTRLLVL.